Sequencing of this T cell receptor (beta chain) was carried out in a study of blood T cell repertoires in COVID-19. Across the whole study: The analysed material was cDNA or gDNA that came from T cells, B-cell-depleted T cells, or PBMCs.

Participants were placed into cohorts based on the clinical history they reported. The germline V and J ends were trimmed by 9 bases and 8 bases, with 22 bases remaining between them. CDR1 is MNHEY, CDR2 SVGAGI, per germline. The CDR3 extends over 14 amino acids. Authors' processing steps: Scientists estimated how many nucleated cells there were by amplifying reference gene primers. Assay used: immunoSEQ multiplex PCR; TCRdb lists only in-frame clones, some missing. The DNA was the basis for D and trimming; V, J and clone size are from that table. The table records some 250,000 clones, around 88% of them present only once.

The chain uses TRBV6-5 and TRBJ1-2; D perhaps matches TRBD1 (5 bases). Sequenced sample: PBMCs or T cells enriched from blood (not recorded which). The clonotype originates from a man aged 40-55 years who had recovered from COVID-19. CDR3: CASKYSGTQEGYTF. DNA for the CDR3: TGTGCCAGTAAATATTCCGGGACTCAAGAGGGCTACACCTTC.